Listed here are 18 T cell receptor beta chains from one sample, sequenced in a study of control samples from healthy donors and cancer patients. The assay was immunoSEQ multiplex PCR, and TCRdb's table has in-frame clones only and misses some. The data hold about 180,000 clones, with 91% observed a single time. The specimen sequenced was blood. These receptors were collected from a woman aged 40 to 50 in good health.

This chain joins TRBV7-9 and TRBJ2-1; tentative D call: TRBD1 (6 bases). CDR3 length equals 17 residues. The germline V gene encodes CDR1 SEHNR and CDR2 FQNEAQ (reference sequence). V lost 4 bases, J lost 2 bases, and 18 bases lay in between. For the CDR3, the DNA is TGTGCCAGCAGCTCGGCAGGGGCTCACCAGGCCTACAATGAGCAGTTCTTC. Encoded protein: CASSSAGAHQAYNEQFF.

The gene calls are TRBV7-3 and TRBJ2-2; 10 positions agree with TRBD2. The CDR3 spans 18 residues. In germline, CDR1 is SGHTA, CDR2 FQGTGA. Trimming cost V 1 base and J 5 bases; bases outside gene matches: 10. The CDR3 DNA sequence: TGTGCCAGCAGCTTAAGATCCCCGAGCGGGGGGGCAACCGGGGAGCTGTTTTTT. Translated: CASSLRSPSGGATGELFF.

This chain uses TRBV1 with TRBJ2-3; the table's D call TRBD2 went unverified against the DNA. TRBV1 is a listed pseudogene. This CDR3 has 16 residues. The DNA of the CDR3 is TGCACCAGCAGCCAACAGACTAGCGCTAGCACAGATACGCAGTATTTT. Translation: CTSSQQTSASTDTQYF.

V and J are TRBV19 and TRBJ2-7; TRBD2 is a possible D gene (7 bases). The V and J ends lost 5 bases and 4 bases respectively, with 12 bases between them. This CDR3 region has 13 residues. In germline, CDR1 is LNHDA, CDR2 SQIVND (reference sequence). CDR3 sequence (DNA): TGTGCCAGTAGTTCAGGGGAGGGGTACGAGCAGTACTTC. It specifies CASSSGEGYEQYF.

The rearrangement links TRBV9 to TRBJ2-1; D remains unclear. Germline CDR1 reads SGDLS; CDR2 reads YYNGEE. V was pared by 0 bases and J by 0 bases, with 7 bases between. This CDR3 has 15 residues. CDR3 sequence (DNA): TGTGCCAGCAGCGTAGCTTTGAGCTCCTACAATGAGCAGTTCTTC. Translating gives CASSVALSSYNEQFF.

This sequence joins TRBV21-1 and TRBJ2-4; the D segment call TRBD2 is taken from the table without a DNA check. TRBV21-1 is a pseudogene locus. The CDR3 runs 16 residues. In nucleotides, the CDR3 is TGTGCCAGCAACCTTTTTTATGGAGGACTCAAAAACATTCAGTACTTC. Translated: CASNLFYGGLKNIQYF.

The chain has TRBV5-6 and TRBJ2-5; D remains unclear. There are 14 residues in the CDR3. The V gene lost 4 bases and the J gene lost 5 bases, with 15 bases spanning the gap. CDR1 and CDR2 from the germline V gene are SGHDT and YYEEEE. The CDR3 reads CASSADQLGETQYF. The CDR3 coding sequence is TGTGCCAGCAGCGCTGACCAGTTGGGGGAGACCCAGTACTTC.

V and J are TRBV11-2 and TRBJ1-1; D is undetermined. Per germline, CDR1 SGHAT and CDR2 FQNNGV. The CDR3 runs 11 residues. V dropped 2 bases and J dropped 7 bases, with 5 bases sitting between them. The CDR3 is CASSLLDEAFF. CDR3 bases: TGTGCCAGCAGCTTATTGGATGAAGCTTTCTTT.

The genes are TRBV2 and TRBJ2-1; D ambiguous. V was clipped by 6 bases and J by 0 bases, with 12 bases between them. The length of the CDR3 is 15 residues. In germline, CDR1 is SNHLY, CDR2 FYNNEI. The CDR3 region is CASSPRATSYNEQFF. The DNA of the CDR3 is TGTGCCAGCAGCCCCCGGGCGACCTCCTACAATGAGCAGTTCTTC.

This chain connects TRBV24-1 to TRBJ2-7; 9 positions agree with TRBD1. V shed 4 bases, J shed 3 bases, and the junction held 15 bases outside the gene matches. The CDR3 is 18 residues long. Per germline, CDR1 KGHDR and CDR2 SFDVKD. In nucleotides, the CDR3 is TGTGCCACCAGTGACCCAGCCCCCGGGACAGGGATTTACTACGAGCAGTACTTC. Amino acids: CATSDPAPGTGIYYEQYF.

The chain links TRBV4-1 to TRBJ1-1, with 12 bases that match TRBD1. V lost 3 bases, J lost 6 bases, and 2 bases stayed unmatched. The CDR3 is made up of 14 amino acids. Germline V gives CDR1 MGHRA, CDR2 YSYEKL. In DNA form, the CDR3 reads TGCGCCAGCAGCCAGGGACAGGGGGCGGCTGAAGCTTTCTTT. Its translation: CASSQGQGAAEAFF.

V and J are TRBV15 and TRBJ2-7; TRBD2 agrees at 11 bases. The CDR3 consists of 15 residues. The J segment lost 1 base and the V segment lost 4 bases, leaving 3 bases of the junction unmatched. Germline CDR1 is LNHNV and CDR2 is YYDKDF (reference sequence). The CDR3 DNA reads TGTGCCACCAGCACTGGGACTAGCGGTTCCTACGAGCAGTACTTC. It codes for CATSTGTSGSYEQYF.

This chain joins TRBV29-1 and TRBJ2-1; D unclear. The V end was cut by 3 bases, the J end by 8 bases, with 26 bases between. Germline CDR1 SQVTM, CDR2 ANQGSEA. The CDR3 loop spans 17 amino acids. CDR3 sequence: CSVDEEITRTVKYEQFF. DNA of the CDR3: TGCAGCGTTGATGAGGAAATCACCAGGACGGTTAAGTATGAGCAGTTCTTC.

The chain has TRBV15 and TRBJ1-6; D possibly corresponds to TRBD1 (5 bases). The germline V gene encodes CDR1 LNHNV and CDR2 YYDKDF (reference sequence). V lost 1 base, J lost 3 bases, and 16 bases lay in between. This CDR3 is built from 18 residues. The CDR3 is CATSRGTFRQIYNSPLHF. The CDR3 coding sequence is TGTGCCACCAGCAGAGGGACCTTCAGACAGATCTATAATTCACCCCTCCACTTT. The entire variable domain, with the rest obtained from reference TRBV15 and TRBJ1-6, is as follows: DAMVIQNPRYQVTQFGKPVTLSCSQTLNHNVMYWYQQKSSQAPKLLFHYYDKDFNNEADTPDNFQSRRPNTSFCFLDIRSPGLGDTAMYLCATSRGTFRQIYNSPLHFGNGTRLTVT.

This chain links TRBV5-1 with TRBJ2-7; TRBD1 matches 8 bases. CDR1 and CDR2 (germline): SGHRS, YFSETQ. J gave up 5 bases and V 3 bases, and 4 bases lay outside the gene matches. The CDR3 has 13 amino acids. The CDR3 nucleotides are TGCGCCAGCAGCTCCGGACAGGGCCACGAGCAGTACTTC. Its translation: CASSSGQGHEQYF.

V and J are TRBV6-5 and TRBJ1-5, with D hard to call. Germline loops: CDR1 MNHEY, CDR2 SVGAGI. Trimming stripped 11 bases from V and 6 bases from J, with 17 bases between. CDR3 size: 13 residues. This CDR3 is CAGTWRGIQPQHF. The CDR3 DNA is TGTGCCGGAACCTGGAGAGGGATTCAGCCCCAGCATTTT.

This clone was found a few times. The chain uses TRBV7-2 and TRBJ1-5; no reliable D call. Germline V gives CDR1 SGHTA, CDR2 FQGNSA. V was pared by 5 bases and J by 2 bases, with 13 bases between. This CDR3 is 15 amino acids long. CDR3 in amino acids: CASSPDPWGNQPQHF. The CDR3 DNA reads TGTGCCAGCAGCCCTGACCCTTGGGGCAATCAGCCCCAGCATTTT.

The V call is TRBV11-3, the J call TRBJ2-1, with 15 nucleotides matching TRBD2. J gave up 6 bases and V 1 base, and 10 bases lay outside the gene matches. The CDR3 contains 19 residues. Germline V lookup: CDR1 SGHNT, CDR2 YENEEA. CDR3 amino acids: CASSLGTSGGAIGSNEQFF. Here the CDR3 DNA reads TGTGCCAGCAGCTTAGGGACTAGCGGGGGGGCCATTGGTAGCAATGAGCAGTTCTTC.